The 10 T cell receptor beta chains in this list originate from one sample, sequenced in a study of blood T cell repertoires in COVID-19. TCRdb keeps only in-frame clones here, not all; method: immunoSEQ multiplex PCR. The sample has under 100,000 clones, about 85% seen once; the top ten hold 2% to 2.5%. Sequencing used peripheral blood. The receptors shown here come from a woman aged 70-85 years with acute or convalescent COVID-19.

V and J are TRBV7-8 and TRBJ1-2, with 7 bases fitting TRBD1. Per germline, CDR1 SGHVS and CDR2 FQNEAQ. V gave up 6 bases and J gave up 7 bases; unmatched junction bases: 8. There are 13 residues in the CDR3. The CDR3 protein is CASRPTGVRGYTF. As DNA, the CDR3 is TGTGCCAGCAGACCTACAGGGGTTCGTGGCTACACCTTC. The variable domain in full, with the rest retrieved from reference TRBV7-8 and TRBJ1-2, is GAGVSQSPRYKVAKRGQDVALRCDPISGHVSLFWYQQALGQGPEFLTYFQNEAQLDKSGLPSDRFFAERPEGSVSTLKIQRTQQEDSAVYLCASRPTGVRGYTFGSGTRLTVV.

CDR3 residues: CASSQETGINTEAFF. The CDR3 DNA reads TGTGCCAGCAGCCAAGAGACAGGGATAAACACTGAAGCTTTCTTT. The chain couples TRBV4-2 to TRBJ1-1, with 7 positions matching TRBD1. V lost 0 bases to trimming and J lost 2 bases; unmatched junction nucleotides: 3. The CDR3 extends over 15 amino acids. Germline lookup yields CDR1 LGHNA and CDR2 YNFKEQ.

The chain has TRBV19 and TRBJ2-7, with 8 bases identical to TRBD2. V shed 4 bases and J 3 bases; nucleotides not matched to a gene: 5. The CDR3 loop spans 14 amino acids. The germline CDR1 and CDR2 sequences are LNHDA and SQIVND (reference sequence). CDR3 DNA: TGTGCCAGTAGTACTCCGGGACTAGTCTACGAGCAGTACTTC. It encodes CASSTPGLVYEQYF.

This clone was observed a single time. CDR3 sequence (DNA): TGTGCCAGCAGTTTAATCCTAAACACTGAAGCTTTCTTT. Translated, it gives CASSLILNTEAFF. The J gene is TRBJ1-1, the V gene TRBV27; no reliable D call. CDR3 size: 13 residues. V was clipped by 2 bases and J by 2 bases, with 6 bases between them. Germline-derived CDR1 and CDR2 are MNHEY and SMNVEV (reference sequence).

This clone was found a few times. A read error may produce the germline difference seen at one junction end. The chain links TRBV7-7 to TRBJ1-6; D is possibly TRBD1 (6 bases). The CDR3 consists of 13 residues. Germline V lookup: CDR1 SSHAT, CDR2 FNYEAQ (reference sequence). CDR3 amino acids: CASSPSDRSPLHF. In DNA, the CDR3 is TGTGCTAGCAGCCCAAGCGACAGGTCACCCCTCCACTTT.

This chain connects TRBV9 to TRBJ1-5, with D perhaps matching TRBD1 (5 bases). The CDR3 has 13 amino acids. The V gene lost 3 bases and the J gene lost 5 bases, with 9 bases spanning the gap. Per germline, CDR1 SGDLS and CDR2 YYNGEE. CDR3 DNA: TGTGCCAGCAGCGCAGGGCCCGATCAGCCCCAGCATTTT. Amino acids: CASSAGPDQPQHF.

The chain employs TRBV29-1 and TRBJ2-1; D not certain. Trimming removed 7 bases at V and 9 bases at J, with 19 bases between. The CDR3 contains 13 residues. CDR1 and CDR2 (germline): SQVTM, ANQGSEA. The CDR3 nucleotides read TGCAGCGACCTGAGGCAACCCCGTGGTGAGCAGTTCTTC. Amino acid sequence: CSDLRQPRGEQFF.

The CDR3 protein is CASSQLSSGDTQYF. As DNA, the CDR3 is TGTGCCAGCAGCCAACTCTCTAGCGGGGATACGCAGTATTTT. The genes are TRBV3-1 (or the pseudogene TRBV3-2) and TRBJ2-3; TRBD2 matches at 8 bases. The CDR3 totals 14 residues. CDR1 and CDR2 from the germline V gene are LGHDT and YNNKEL (reference sequence). J gave up 6 bases and V 2 bases, and 4 bases lay outside the gene matches.

The J gene is TRBJ1-4, the V gene TRBV18; 7 nucleotides align to TRBD1. CDR1 KGHSH and CDR2 LQKENI come from the germline V gene. V dropped 1 base and J dropped 0; count of bases not matched to a gene: 2. This CDR3 spans 16 amino acids. In DNA form, the CDR3 reads TGTGCCAGCTCACCACTTGACAGGGCAACTAATGAAAAACTGTTTTTT. Residues: CASSPLDRATNEKLFF. The whole variable domain, filled in from reference TRBV18 and TRBJ1-4, reads NAGVMQNPRHLVRRRGQEARLRCSPMKGHSHVYWYRQLPEEGLKFMVYLQKENIIDESGMPKERFSAEFPKEGPSILRIQQVVRGDSAAYFCASSPLDRATNEKLFFGSGTQLSVL.

This clone was found a few times. V is TRBV5-1 and J is TRBJ2-2, with 8 bases identical to TRBD1. The CDR3 has 15 amino acids. V lost 4 bases to trimming and J lost 6 bases; unmatched junction nucleotides: 8. CDR1 is SGHRS, CDR2 YFSETQ, per germline. The CDR3 sequence is CASSGWTGKAGELFF. CDR3 in DNA: TGCGCCAGCAGCGGCTGGACAGGGAAGGCCGGGGAGCTGTTTTTT.